The rows below give T cell receptor beta chains drawn from one sample of a study of vaccination and CD4 T cells after COVID-19. TCRdb re-called the PCR reads with MiXCR, one entry per CDR3 protein. The sample shows approximately 20,000 distinct CDR3 sequences, less than 75% of them seen only once. These receptors have no identified antigens. The sample was CD4+ T cells from blood, cultured in vitro. The receptors originated from a human donor who had recovered from COVID-19. CDR3s include the opening cysteine and the closing phenylalanine or tryptophan. A D gene is named only where the DNA matches it firmly. Clone size appears in some rows only: once, few, many, or a class for an expanded clone.

size	V	J	length	D	CDR3	DNA
-	TRBV12-3/TRBV12-4	TRBJ1-1	13	-	CASSLALQSEAFF	TGTGCCAGCAGTTTAGCGCTGCAGTCTGAAGCTTTCTTT
-	TRBV28	TRBJ1-5	15	TRBD1	CASSLASGGGQPQHF	TGTGCCAGCAGTTTAGCCTCAGGGGGTGGTCAGCCCCAGCATTTT
-	TRBV30	TRBJ1-2	13	-	CAWRVPSSYGYTF	TGTGCCTGGAGAGTCCCTAGCTCATATGGCTACACCTTC
once	TRBV7-2	TRBJ2-3	16	-	CASSPRTGGSTDTQYF	TGTGCCAGCAGCCCTCGGACTGGCGGAAGCACAGATACGCAGTATTTT
few	TRBV12-3/TRBV12-4	TRBJ1-1	14	-	CASRLFPRTPEAFF	TGTGCCAGCAGGTTATTCCCGAGGACGCCTGAAGCTTTCTTT
-	TRBV20-1	TRBJ2-5	21	TRBD2	CSARDPRGGYGYGEDGETQYF	TGCAGTGCTAGAGACCCACGGGGGGGCTATGGCTATGGGGAGGACGGGGAGACCCAGTACTTC
once	TRBV6-2/TRBV6-3	TRBJ2-7	14	-	CASRSLGGSYEQYF	TGTGCCAGCAGAAGTCTTGGGGGCTCCTACGAGCAGTACTTC
-	TRBV30	TRBJ1-5	13	-	CAWSPTGNQPQHF	TGTGCCTGGAGTCCGACGGGGAATCAGCCCCAGCATTTT
-	TRBV6-2/TRBV6-3	TRBJ1-1	17	TRBD1	CASSPRDRGLLNTEAFF	TGTGCCAGCAGTCCCCGGGACAGGGGGCTTCTGAACACTGAAGCTTTCTTT
-	TRBV28	TRBJ1-2	14	-	CASSLSYVNYGYTF	TGTGCCAGCAGTTTATCCTACGTTAACTATGGCTACACCTTC
-	TRBV2	TRBJ1-5	15	TRBD1	CASNQQGVPNQPQHF	TGTGCCAGCAATCAACAGGGGGTACCCAATCAGCCCCAGCATTTT
-	TRBV2	TRBJ1-1	12	-	CASSYDKTEAFF	TGTGCCAGCAGTTACGACAAGACTGAAGCTTTCTTT
-	TRBV19	TRBJ2-3	12	-	CASTHNTDTQYF	TGTGCCAGTACCCATAACACAGATACGCAGTATTTT
-	TRBV28	TRBJ2-6	15	-	CASGSGSSGANVLTF	TGTGCCAGCGGGTCCGGCTCCTCTGGGGCCAACGTCCTGACTTTC
few	TRBV7-2	TRBJ1-3	16	TRBD1	CASSFLGTDSGNTIYF	TGTGCCAGCAGCTTCCTAGGGACAGACTCTGGAAACACCATATATTTT
-	TRBV6-2/TRBV6-3	TRBJ1-2	15	TRBD1	CASRRGQGLNYGYTF	TGTGCCAGCAGACGAGGACAGGGGCTCAACTATGGCTACACCTTC
-	TRBV6-2/TRBV6-3	TRBJ2-3	14	-	CASSWGVSTDTQYF	TGTGCCAGCAGTTGGGGGGTATCCACAGATACGCAGTATTTT
-	TRBV18	TRBJ2-7	13	-	CASSPREGAGQYF	TGTGCCAGCTCACCACGGGAGGGGGCCGGGCAGTACTTC
-	TRBV19	TRBJ2-3	18	TRBD1	CASTPVSPGTGGLDTQYF	TGTGCCAGTACGCCAGTCTCACCGGGGACAGGGGGTCTTGATACGCAGTATTTT
-	TRBV28	TRBJ1-6	13	-	CASVTGLYSPLHF	TGTGCCAGCGTAACAGGGTTGTACTCACCCCTCCACTTT
-	TRBV7-2	TRBJ1-5	15	-	CASSPRTGAAQPQHF	TGTGCCAGCAGCCCCAGGACGGGAGCGGCTCAGCCCCAGCATTTT
-	TRBV20-1	TRBJ2-4	15	TRBD1	CSASKGQLAKNIQYF	TGCAGTGCTAGCAAGGGACAGCTAGCCAAAAACATTCAGTACTTC
-	TRBV7-9	TRBJ2-1	17	TRBD2	CASSLPRGVAGNNEQFF	TGTGCCAGCAGCCTCCCGAGGGGGGTAGCGGGGAACAATGAGCAGTTCTTC
-	TRBV20-1	TRBJ1-1	14	-	CSAERGGGTLEAFF	TGCAGTGCTGAGAGGGGAGGGGGGACGCTGGAAGCTTTCTTT
-	TRBV30	TRBJ2-2	13	-	CAWRRGNTGELFF	TGTGCCTGGAGGAGGGGCAACACCGGGGAGCTGTTTTTT
-	TRBV6-1	TRBJ1-2	14	TRBD1	CASGRASDRGGYTF	TGTGCCAGCGGACGGGCTTCGGACAGGGGAGGCTACACCTTC
-	TRBV6-4	TRBJ1-2	18	TRBD1	CASSHNPGTGGFPYGYTF	TGTGCCAGCAGTCACAACCCGGGGACAGGGGGATTTCCCTATGGCTACACCTTC